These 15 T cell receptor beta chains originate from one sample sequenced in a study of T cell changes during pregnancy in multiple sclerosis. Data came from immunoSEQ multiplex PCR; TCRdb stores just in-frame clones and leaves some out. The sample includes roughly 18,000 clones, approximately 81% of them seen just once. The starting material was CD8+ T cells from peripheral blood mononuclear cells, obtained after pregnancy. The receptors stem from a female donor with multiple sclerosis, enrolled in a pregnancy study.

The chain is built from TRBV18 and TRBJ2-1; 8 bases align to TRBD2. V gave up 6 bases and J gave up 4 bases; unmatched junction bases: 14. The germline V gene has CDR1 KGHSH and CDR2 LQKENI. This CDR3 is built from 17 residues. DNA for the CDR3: TGTGCCAGCTCCACGTTTGGTATACTAGCGGTTTACAATGAGCAGTTCTTC. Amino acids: CASSTFGILAVYNEQFF.

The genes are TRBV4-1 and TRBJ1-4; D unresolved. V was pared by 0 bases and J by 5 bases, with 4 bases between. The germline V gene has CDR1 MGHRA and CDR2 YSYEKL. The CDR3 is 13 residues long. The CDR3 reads CASSQDRNEKLFF. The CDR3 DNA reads TGCGCCAGCAGCCAAGACAGAAATGAAAAACTGTTTTTT.

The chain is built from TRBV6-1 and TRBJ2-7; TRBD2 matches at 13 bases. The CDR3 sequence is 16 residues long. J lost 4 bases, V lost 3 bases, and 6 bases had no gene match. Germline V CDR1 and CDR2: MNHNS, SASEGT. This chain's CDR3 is CASSEGLAGITYEQYF. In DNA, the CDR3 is TGTGCCAGCAGTGAGGGACTAGCGGGAATAACATACGAGCAGTACTTC.

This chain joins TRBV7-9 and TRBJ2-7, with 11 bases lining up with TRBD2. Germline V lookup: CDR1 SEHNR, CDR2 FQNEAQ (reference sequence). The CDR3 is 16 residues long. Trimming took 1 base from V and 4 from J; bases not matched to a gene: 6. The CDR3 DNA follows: TGTGCCAGCAGCTTAGGTCTGTCTAGCGGGAGGTACGAGCAGTACTTC. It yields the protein CASSLGLSSGRYEQYF.

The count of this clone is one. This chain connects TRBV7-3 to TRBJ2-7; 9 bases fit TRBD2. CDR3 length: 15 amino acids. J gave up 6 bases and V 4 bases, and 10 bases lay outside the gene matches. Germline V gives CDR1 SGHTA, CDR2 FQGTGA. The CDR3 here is CASSSDPGLAGEQYF. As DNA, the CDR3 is TGTGCCAGCAGCTCAGACCCGGGACTAGCCGGCGAGCAGTACTTC.

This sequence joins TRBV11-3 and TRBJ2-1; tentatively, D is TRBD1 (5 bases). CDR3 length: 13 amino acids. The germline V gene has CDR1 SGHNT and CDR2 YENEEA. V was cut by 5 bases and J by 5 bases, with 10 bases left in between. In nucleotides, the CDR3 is TGTGCCAGCAGCCAGGGAAAGGACAATGAGCAGTTCTTC. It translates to CASSQGKDNEQFF.

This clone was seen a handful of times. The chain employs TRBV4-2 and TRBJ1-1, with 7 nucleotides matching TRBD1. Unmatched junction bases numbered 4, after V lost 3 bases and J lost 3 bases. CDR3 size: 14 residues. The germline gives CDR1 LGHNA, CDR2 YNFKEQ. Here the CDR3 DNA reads TGTGCCAGCAGCCAGGGAGACAGGGACACTGAAGCTTTCTTT. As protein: CASSQGDRDTEAFF.

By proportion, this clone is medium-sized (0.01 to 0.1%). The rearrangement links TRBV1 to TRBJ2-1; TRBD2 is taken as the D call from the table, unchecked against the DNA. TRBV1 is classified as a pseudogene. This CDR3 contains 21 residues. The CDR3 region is CTSSQDPLPSGGANSYNEQFF. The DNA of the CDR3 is TGCACCAGCAGCCAAGATCCATTACCTAGCGGGGGGGCTAATTCCTACAATGAGCAGTTCTTC.

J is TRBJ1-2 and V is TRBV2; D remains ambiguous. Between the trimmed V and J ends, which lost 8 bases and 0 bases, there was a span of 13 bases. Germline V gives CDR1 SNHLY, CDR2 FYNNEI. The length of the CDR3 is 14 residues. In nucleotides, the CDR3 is TGTGCCAGCCCTGGGGAGGAAACTAACTATGGCTACACCTTC. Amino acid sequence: CASPGEETNYGYTF.

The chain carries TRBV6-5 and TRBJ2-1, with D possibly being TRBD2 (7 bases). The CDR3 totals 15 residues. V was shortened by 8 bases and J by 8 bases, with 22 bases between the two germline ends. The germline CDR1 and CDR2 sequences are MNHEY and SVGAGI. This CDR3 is CASSKGEQGGHEQFF. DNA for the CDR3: TGTGCCAGCTCCAAAGGAGAACAGGGAGGGCATGAGCAGTTCTTC.

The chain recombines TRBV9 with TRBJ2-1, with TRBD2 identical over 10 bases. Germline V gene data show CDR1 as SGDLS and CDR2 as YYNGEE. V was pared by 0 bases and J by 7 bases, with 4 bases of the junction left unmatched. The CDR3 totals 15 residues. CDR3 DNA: TGTGCCAGCAGCGTAGTGGGGACTAGCGTAAATGAGCAGTTCTTC. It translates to CASSVVGTSVNEQFF.

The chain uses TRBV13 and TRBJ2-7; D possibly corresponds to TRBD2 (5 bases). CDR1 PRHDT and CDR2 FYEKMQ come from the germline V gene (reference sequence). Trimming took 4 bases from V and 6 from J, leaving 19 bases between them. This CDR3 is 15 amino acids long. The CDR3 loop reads CASSSRLGRDPEQYF. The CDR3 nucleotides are TGTGCCAGCAGCTCCCGTTTGGGGAGAGATCCCGAGCAGTACTTC.

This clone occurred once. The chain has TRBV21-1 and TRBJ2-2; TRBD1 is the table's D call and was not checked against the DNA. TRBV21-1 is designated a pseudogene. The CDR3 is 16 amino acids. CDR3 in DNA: TGTGCCAGCAGCAAAAAGGAGACAGGGTCAAGCGGGGAGCTGTTTTTT. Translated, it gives CASSKKETGSSGELFF.

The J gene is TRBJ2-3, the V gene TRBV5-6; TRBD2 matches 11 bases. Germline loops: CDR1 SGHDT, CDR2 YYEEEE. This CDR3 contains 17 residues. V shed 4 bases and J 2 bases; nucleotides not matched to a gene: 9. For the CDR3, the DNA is TGTGCCAGCAGCCAAATGACTAGCGGGGATTTCACAGATACGCAGTATTTT. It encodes CASSQMTSGDFTDTQYF.

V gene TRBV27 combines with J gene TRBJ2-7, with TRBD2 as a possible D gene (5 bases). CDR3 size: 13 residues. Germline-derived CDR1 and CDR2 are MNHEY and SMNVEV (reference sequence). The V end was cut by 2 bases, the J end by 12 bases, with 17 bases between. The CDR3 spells CASSLEGVGNLYF. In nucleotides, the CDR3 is TGTGCCAGCAGTTTAGAGGGCGTGGGGAATCTGTACTTC.